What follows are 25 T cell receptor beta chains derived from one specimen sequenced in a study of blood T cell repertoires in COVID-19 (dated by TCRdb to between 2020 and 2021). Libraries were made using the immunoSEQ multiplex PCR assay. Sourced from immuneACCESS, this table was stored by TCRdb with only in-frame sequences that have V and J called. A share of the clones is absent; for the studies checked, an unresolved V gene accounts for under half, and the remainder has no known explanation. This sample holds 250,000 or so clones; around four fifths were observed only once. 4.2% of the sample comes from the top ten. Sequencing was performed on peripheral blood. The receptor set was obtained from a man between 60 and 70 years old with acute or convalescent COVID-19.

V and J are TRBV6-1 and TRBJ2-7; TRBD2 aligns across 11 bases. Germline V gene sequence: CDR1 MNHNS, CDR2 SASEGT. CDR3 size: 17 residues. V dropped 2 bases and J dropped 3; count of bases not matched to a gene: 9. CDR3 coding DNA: TGTGCCAGCAGTGAAACGCATCTAGCGGGAGGTGGCTACGAGCAGTACTTC. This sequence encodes CASSETHLAGGGYEQYF.

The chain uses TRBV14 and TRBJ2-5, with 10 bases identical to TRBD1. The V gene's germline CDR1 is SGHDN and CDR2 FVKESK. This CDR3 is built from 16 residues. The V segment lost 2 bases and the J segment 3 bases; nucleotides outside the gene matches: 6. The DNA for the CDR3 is TGTGCCAGCAGCCAACCCGGGACAGGGGTAAAAGAGACCCAGTACTTC. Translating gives CASSQPGTGVKETQYF.

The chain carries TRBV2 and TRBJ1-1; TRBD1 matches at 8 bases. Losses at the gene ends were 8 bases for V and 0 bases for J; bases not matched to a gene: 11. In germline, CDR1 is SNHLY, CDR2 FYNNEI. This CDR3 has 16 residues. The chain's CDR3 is CASRSDRDNLNTEAFF. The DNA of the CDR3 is TGTGCCAGCCGTTCGGACAGGGATAATTTGAACACTGAAGCTTTCTTT.

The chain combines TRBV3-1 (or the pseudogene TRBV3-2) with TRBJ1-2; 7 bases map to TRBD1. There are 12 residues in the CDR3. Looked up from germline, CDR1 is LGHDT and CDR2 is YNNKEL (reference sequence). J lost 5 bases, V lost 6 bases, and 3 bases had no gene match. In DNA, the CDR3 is TGTGCCAGCAGTTTCAGGGGGTATGGCTACACCTTC. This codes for CASSFRGYGYTF.

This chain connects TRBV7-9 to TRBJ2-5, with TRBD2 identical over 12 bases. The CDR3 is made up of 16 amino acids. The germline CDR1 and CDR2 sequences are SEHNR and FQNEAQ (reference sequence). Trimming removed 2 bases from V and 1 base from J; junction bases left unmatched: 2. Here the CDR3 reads CASSLSLAGGQETQYF. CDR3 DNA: TGTGCCAGCAGCTTATCACTAGCGGGGGGCCAAGAGACCCAGTACTTC.

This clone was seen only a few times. CDR3 coding DNA: TGTGCCAGCAGCGTAGAACTAGCGGCGAACACCGGGGAGCTGTTTTTT. Protein sequence: CASSVELAANTGELFF. The chain is built from TRBV9 and TRBJ2-2, with 8 bases matching TRBD2. Trimming cost V 0 bases and J 0 bases; bases outside gene matches: 1. Germline assignment: CDR1 SGDLS and CDR2 YYNGEE. This CDR3 has 16 residues.

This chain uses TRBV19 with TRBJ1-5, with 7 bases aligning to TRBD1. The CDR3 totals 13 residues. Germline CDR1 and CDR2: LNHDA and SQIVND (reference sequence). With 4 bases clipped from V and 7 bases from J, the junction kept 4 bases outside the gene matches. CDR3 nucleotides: TGTGCCAGTAGTACGACAGGGACACAGCCCCAGCATTTT. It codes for CASSTTGTQPQHF.

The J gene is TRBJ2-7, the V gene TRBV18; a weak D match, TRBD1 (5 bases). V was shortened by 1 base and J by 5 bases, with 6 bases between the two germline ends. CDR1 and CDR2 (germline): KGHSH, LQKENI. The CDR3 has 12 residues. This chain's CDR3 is CASSPLRDEQYF. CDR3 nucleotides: TGTGCCAGCTCACCACTCAGGGACGAGCAGTACTTC.

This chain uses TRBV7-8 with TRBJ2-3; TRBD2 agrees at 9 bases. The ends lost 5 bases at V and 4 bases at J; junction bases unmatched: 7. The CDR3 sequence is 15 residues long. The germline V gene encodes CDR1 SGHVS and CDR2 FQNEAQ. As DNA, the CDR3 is TGTGCCAGCAGCCAGCGGGGGGTTGGTGCAGATACGCAGTATTTT. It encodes CASSQRGVGADTQYF. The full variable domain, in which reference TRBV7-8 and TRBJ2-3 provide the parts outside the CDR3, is GAGVSQSPRYKVAKRGQDVALRCDPISGHVSLFWYQQALGQGPEFLTYFQNEAQLDKSGLPSDRFFAERPEGSVSTLKIQRTQQEDSAVYLCASSQRGVGADTQYFGPGTRLTVL.

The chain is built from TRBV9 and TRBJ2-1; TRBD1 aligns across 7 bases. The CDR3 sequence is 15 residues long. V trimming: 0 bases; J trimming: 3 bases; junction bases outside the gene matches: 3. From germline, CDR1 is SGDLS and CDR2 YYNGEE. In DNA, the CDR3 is TGTGCCAGCAGCGTAGGAACAGGGGACTACAATGAGCAGTTCTTC. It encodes CASSVGTGDYNEQFF.

For the CDR3, the DNA is TGTGCCAGCCCTTCAGATACGCAGTATTTT. Protein product: CASPSDTQYF. This chain links TRBV19 with TRBJ2-3; D is ambiguous. The CDR3 contains 10 residues. Germline-derived CDR1 and CDR2 are LNHDA and SQIVND (reference sequence). V was clipped by 9 bases and J by 4 bases, with 5 bases between them.

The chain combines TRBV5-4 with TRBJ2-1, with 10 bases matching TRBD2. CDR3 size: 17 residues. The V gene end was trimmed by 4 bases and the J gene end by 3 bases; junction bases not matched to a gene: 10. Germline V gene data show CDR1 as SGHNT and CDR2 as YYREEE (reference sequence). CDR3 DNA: TGTGCCAGCAGCGTAAGCGGGAGGGCCCAAGACTACAATGAGCAGTTCTTC. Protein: CASSVSGRAQDYNEQFF.

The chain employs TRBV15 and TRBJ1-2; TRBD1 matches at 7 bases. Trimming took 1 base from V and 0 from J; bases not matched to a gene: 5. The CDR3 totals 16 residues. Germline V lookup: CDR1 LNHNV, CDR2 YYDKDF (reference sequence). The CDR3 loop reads CATSRVRTGANYGYTF. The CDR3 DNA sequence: TGTGCCACCAGCAGAGTGAGGACAGGAGCTAACTATGGCTACACCTTC. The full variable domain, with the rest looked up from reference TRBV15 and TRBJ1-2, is DAMVIQNPRYQVTQFGKPVTLSCSQTLNHNVMYWYQQKSSQAPKLLFHYYDKDFNNEADTPDNFQSRRPNTSFCFLDIRSPGLGDTAMYLCATSRVRTGANYGYTFGSGTRLTVV.

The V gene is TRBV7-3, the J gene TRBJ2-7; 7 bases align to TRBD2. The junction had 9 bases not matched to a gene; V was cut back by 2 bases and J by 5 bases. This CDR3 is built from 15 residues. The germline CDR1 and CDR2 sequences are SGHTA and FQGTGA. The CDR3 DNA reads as TGTGCCAGCAGCTTAGAAGGAGGGAGGGCTCACGAGCAGTACTTC. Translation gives CASSLEGGRAHEQYF.

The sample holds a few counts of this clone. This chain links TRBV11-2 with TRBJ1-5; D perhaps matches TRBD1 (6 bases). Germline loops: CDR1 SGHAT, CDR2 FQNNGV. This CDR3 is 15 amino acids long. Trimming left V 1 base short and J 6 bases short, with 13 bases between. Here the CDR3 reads CASSLGAGGGQPQHF. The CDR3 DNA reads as TGTGCCAGCAGCTTAGGGGCGGGGGGCGGTCAGCCCCAGCATTTT.

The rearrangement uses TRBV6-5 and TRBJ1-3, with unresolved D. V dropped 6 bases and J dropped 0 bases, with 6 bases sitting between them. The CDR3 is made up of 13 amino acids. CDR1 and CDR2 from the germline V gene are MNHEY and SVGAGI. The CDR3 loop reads CASRGSSGNTIYF. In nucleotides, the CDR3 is TGTGCCAGCAGGGGCAGCTCTGGAAACACCATATATTTT.

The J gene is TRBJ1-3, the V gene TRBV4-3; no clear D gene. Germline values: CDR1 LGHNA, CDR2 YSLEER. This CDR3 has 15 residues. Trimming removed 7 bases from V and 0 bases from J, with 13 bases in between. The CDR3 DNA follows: TGCGCCAGCAATAACCCGGGTTTCTCTGGAAACACCATATATTTT. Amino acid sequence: CASNNPGFSGNTIYF.

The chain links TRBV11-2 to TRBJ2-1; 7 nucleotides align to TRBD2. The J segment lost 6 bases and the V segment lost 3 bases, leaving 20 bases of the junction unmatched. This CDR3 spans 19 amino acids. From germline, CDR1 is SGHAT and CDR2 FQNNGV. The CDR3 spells CASSFSGGRLARGSNEQFF. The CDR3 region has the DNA TGTGCCAGCAGCTTCTCAGGCGGAAGACTAGCTCGGGGCTCCAATGAGCAGTTCTTC.

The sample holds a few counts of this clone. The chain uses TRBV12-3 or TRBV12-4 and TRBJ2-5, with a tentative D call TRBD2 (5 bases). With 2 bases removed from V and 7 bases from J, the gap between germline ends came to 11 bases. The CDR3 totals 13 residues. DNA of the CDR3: TGTGCCAGCAGTTTAAGGGCACTAGGGACCCAGTACTTC. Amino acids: CASSLRALGTQYF.

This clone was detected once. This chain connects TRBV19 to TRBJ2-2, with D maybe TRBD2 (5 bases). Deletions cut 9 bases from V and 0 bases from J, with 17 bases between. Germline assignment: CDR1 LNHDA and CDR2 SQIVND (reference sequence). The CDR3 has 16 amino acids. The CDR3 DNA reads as TGTGCCAGCTCTAGAGGGTTGGTTTCGAACACCGGGGAGCTGTTTTTT. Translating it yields CASSRGLVSNTGELFF. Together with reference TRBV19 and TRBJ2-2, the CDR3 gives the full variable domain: DGGITQSPKYLFRKEGQNVTLSCEQNLNHDAMYWYRQDPGQGLRLIYYSQIVNDFQKGDIAEGYSVSREKKESFPLTVTSAQKNPTAFYLCASSRGLVSNTGELFFGEGSRLTVL.

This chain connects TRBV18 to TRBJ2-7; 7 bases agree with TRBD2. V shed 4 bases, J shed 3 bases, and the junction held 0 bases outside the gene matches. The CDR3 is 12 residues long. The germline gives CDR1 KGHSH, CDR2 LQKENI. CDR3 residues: CASSRGGYEQYF. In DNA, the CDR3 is TGTGCCAGCTCACGGGGGGGCTACGAGCAGTACTTC.

The CDR3 loop is CAISDVGQANTEAFF. As DNA, the CDR3 is TGTGCCATCAGTGACGTCGGACAGGCGAACACTGAAGCTTTCTTT. The chain recombines TRBV10-3 with TRBJ1-1; 7 positions agree with TRBD1. V was pared by 3 bases and J by 1 base, with 5 bases of the junction left unmatched. The CDR3 extends over 15 amino acids. Germline values: CDR1 ENHRY, CDR2 SYGVKD.

The CDR3 spells CASSPIGQGSGEQYF. Here the CDR3 DNA reads TGTGCCAGCTCACCAATCGGACAGGGGTCGGGCGAGCAGTACTTC. The J gene is TRBJ2-7, the V gene TRBV18; TRBD1 matches at 9 bases. The germline V gene encodes CDR1 KGHSH and CDR2 LQKENI. After removal of 2 bases from V and 6 bases from J, the junction contained 8 bases not matched to a gene. The CDR3 has 15 residues.

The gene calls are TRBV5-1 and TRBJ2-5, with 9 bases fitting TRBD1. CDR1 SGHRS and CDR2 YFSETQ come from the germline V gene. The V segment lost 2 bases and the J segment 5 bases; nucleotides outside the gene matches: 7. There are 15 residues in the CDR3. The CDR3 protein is CASSLQGADGETQYF. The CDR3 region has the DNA TGCGCCAGCAGCTTACAGGGGGCGGACGGCGAGACCCAGTACTTC.

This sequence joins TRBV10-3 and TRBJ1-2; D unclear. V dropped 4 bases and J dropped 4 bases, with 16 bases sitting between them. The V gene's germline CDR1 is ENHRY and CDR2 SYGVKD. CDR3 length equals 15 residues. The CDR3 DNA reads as TGTGCCATCAGTGCCTTCCGAGCGGAATCCTATGGCTACACCTTC. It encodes CAISAFRAESYGYTF.